This passage covers 18 T cell receptor beta chains from one sample sequenced in a study of neurological immune-mediated disorders. TCRdb called the 5' RACE reads again in MiXCR, with one record for every CDR3 protein. The data contain about 62,000 distinct CDR3 sequences, 3.5% to 4.5% of them seen just once; the ten biggest clones take up roughly 2.3%. The sequenced sample was PBMCs. These receptors were collected from a woman aged 45-65 years with multiple sclerosis.

This clonotype was recorded at least ten times. The genes are TRBV7-9 and TRBJ1-6; D uncertain. The CDR3 is 14 residues long. In germline, CDR1 is SEHNR, CDR2 FQNEAQ (reference sequence). With 4 bases removed from V and 9 bases from J, the gap between germline ends came to 13 bases. CDR3 DNA sequence: TGTGCCAGCAGCTCCACAGAGCGGTCTTCACCCCTCCACTTT. It is translated as CASSSTERSSPLHF.

This clonotype was observed at least ten times. This chain links TRBV4-3 with TRBJ2-1; 9 bases are a match to TRBD2. J gave up 5 bases and V 0 bases, and 2 bases lay outside the gene matches. Germline loops: CDR1 LGHNA, CDR2 YSLEER. This CDR3 is 15 amino acids long. This CDR3 is CASSQDIAGDNEQFF. The CDR3 nucleotides are TGCGCCAGCAGCCAAGATATAGCGGGGGACAATGAGCAGTTCTTC.

This clonotype was counted at least ten times. The CDR3 DNA reads as TGCGCCAGCAGCCAGGCGCCCGGGACTGAGTACGAGCAGTACTTC. This encodes CASSQAPGTEYEQYF. This sequence joins TRBV4-3 and TRBJ2-7; possibly TRBD2 for D (6 bases). V lost 3 bases to trimming and J lost 4 bases, with 16 bases between them. Germline V gene sequence: CDR1 LGHNA, CDR2 YSLEER. CDR3 size: 15 residues.

This clonotype has a count of ten or more. V gene TRBV11-2 combines with J gene TRBJ2-3; 8 nucleotides match TRBD2. Trimming removed 5 bases from V and 4 bases from J; junction bases left unmatched: 5. This CDR3 comprises 14 residues. Germline V gene sequence: CDR1 SGHAT, CDR2 FQNNGV. The CDR3 loop reads CASSLGTRADTQYF. Here the CDR3 DNA reads TGTGCCAGCAGCCTCGGGACTAGAGCAGATACGCAGTATTTT.

This clonotype was counted many times. V gene TRBV7-9 combines with J gene TRBJ1-1, with D possibly matching TRBD1 (6 bases). The CDR3 spans 14 residues. Germline V gene lookup returns CDR1 SEHNR and CDR2 FQNEAQ (reference sequence). Between the trimmed V and J ends, which lost 3 bases and 4 bases, there was a span of 12 bases. Here the CDR3 DNA reads TGTGCCAGCAGCTTTGGGGGGCTCCCCACTGAAGCTTTCTTT. Amino acid sequence: CASSFGGLPTEAFF.

This clonotype was observed at least ten times. This chain joins TRBV20-1 and TRBJ2-3; 7 bases are a match to TRBD2. The germline CDR1 and CDR2 sequences are DFQATT and SNEGSKA (reference sequence). This CDR3 contains 15 residues. Losses at the gene ends were 0 bases for V and 2 bases for J; bases not matched to a gene: 5. CDR3 region: CSAREPGLHTDTQYF. The CDR3 nucleotides read TGCAGTGCTAGAGAACCGGGACTACACACAGATACGCAGTATTTT.

This clonotype was found many times. The rearrangement joins TRBV4-3 to TRBJ2-2; no reliable D call. Trimming took off 0 bases at V and 6 bases at J, with 8 bases between the two ends. There are 14 residues in the CDR3. Germline V gene data show CDR1 as LGHNA and CDR2 as YSLEER. Here the CDR3 DNA reads TGCGCCAGCAGCCAAGATCTAGTCGCCGGGGAGCTGTTTTTT. Protein product: CASSQDLVAGELFF.

This clonotype was picked up many times. The chain uses TRBV12-3 or TRBV12-4 and TRBJ1-2, with 7 bases lining up with TRBD1. V dropped 6 bases and J dropped 7; count of bases not matched to a gene: 11. The CDR3 is made up of 14 amino acids. CDR3 sequence reads: CASRNGQVAAGYTF. Written as DNA, the CDR3 is TGTGCCAGCAGAAACGGACAGGTTGCGGCTGGCTACACCTTC.

This clonotype was detected many times. This chain uses TRBV7-3 with TRBJ2-1; D is possibly TRBD2 (6 bases). The CDR3 spans 15 residues. Trimming stripped 2 bases from V and 7 bases from J, with 15 bases between. Germline loops: CDR1 SGHTA, CDR2 FQGTGA. CDR3 nucleotides: TGTGCCAGCAGCTTACCGGGACTCGGGATGAATGAGCAGTTCTTC. Protein product: CASSLPGLGMNEQFF.

This clonotype occurred many times. The J gene is TRBJ1-2, the V gene TRBV6-2 or TRBV6-3, with unresolved D. Germline V gives CDR1 MNHEY, CDR2 SVGEGT. The V and J ends lost 10 bases and 6 bases respectively, with 15 bases between them. CDR3 length: 12 amino acids. The CDR3 DNA reads TGTGCCACTCCCACTATAAACAATGGCTACACCTTC. This codes for CATPTINNGYTF.

This clonotype was counted between two and nine times. In DNA, the CDR3 is TGTGCCAGCAGCTTCTCGACAGGGTTCCAAGAGACCCAGTACTTC. Its translation: CASSFSTGFQETQYF. This chain links TRBV5-6 with TRBJ2-5; TRBD1 matches at 7 bases. The germline gives CDR1 SGHDT, CDR2 YYEEEE. The CDR3 is made up of 15 amino acids. The V and J ends lost 2 bases and 1 base, in that order; junction bases with no gene match: 5.

This clonotype was detected many times. This chain links TRBV29-1 with TRBJ2-3; D remains unclear. The CDR3 sequence is 12 residues long. Germline V gene sequence: CDR1 SQVTM, CDR2 ANQGSEA. V dropped 7 bases and J dropped 4 bases, with 12 bases sitting between them. CDR3 residues: CSESEGSDTQYF. The CDR3 DNA reads as TGCAGCGAGTCGGAAGGATCAGATACGCAGTATTTT.

This clonotype was seen a few times. This chain uses TRBV30 with TRBJ2-7; D is undetermined. Trimming removed 7 bases at V and 7 bases at J, with 11 bases between. This CDR3 is built from 10 residues. In germline, CDR1 is GTSNPN, CDR2 SVGIG (reference sequence). CDR3 DNA sequence: TGTGCCTATGGAGTAAGGGAGCAGTACTTC. It is translated as CAYGVREQYF.

The sample holds many counts of this clonotype. The J gene is TRBJ2-7, the V gene TRBV6-2 or TRBV6-3; 9 positions match TRBD2. The ends lost 8 bases at V and 3 bases at J; junction bases unmatched: 11. This CDR3 region has 15 residues. CDR1 MNHEY and CDR2 SVGEGT come from the germline V gene. DNA for the CDR3: TGTGCCAGCTTCCAGGAGGCTAGCGGGAACTACGAGCAGTACTTC. This sequence encodes CASFQEASGNYEQYF.

This clonotype was detected many times. V is TRBV20-1 and J is TRBJ1-5; D may be TRBD1 (5 bases). Germline CDR1 and CDR2: DFQATT and SNEGSKA (reference sequence). CDR3 length: 13 amino acids. V lost 3 bases, J lost 4 bases, and 10 bases lay in between. In DNA, the CDR3 is TGCAGTGCTAGTGAGGGGTTGAATCAGCCCCAGCATTTT. Translated: CSASEGLNQPQHF.

This clonotype has ten or more counts. The chain combines TRBV11-3 with TRBJ1-2, with a possible D match to TRBD1 (5 bases). The CDR3 extends over 14 amino acids. The germline V and J ends were trimmed by 0 bases and 8 bases, with 13 bases remaining between them. Germline CDR1 SGHNT, CDR2 YENEEA. CDR3 in DNA: TGTGCCAGCAGCTTAGAGGGGGTGTCGGAAGGCTACACCTTC. Translated, it gives CASSLEGVSEGYTF.

This clonotype was seen repeatedly, ten times or more. The gene calls are TRBV7-2 and TRBJ1-2; no clear D. Germline CDR1 and CDR2: SGHTA and FQGNSA. The CDR3 totals 13 residues. Deletions cut 2 bases from V and 4 bases from J, with 8 bases between. The DNA of the CDR3 is TGTGCCAGCAGCTTATTAGGGCGCTATGGCTACACCTTC. Amino acids: CASSLLGRYGYTF. Full variable domain (rest looked up from reference TRBV7-2 and TRBJ1-2): GAGVSQSPSNKVTEKGKDVELRCDPISGHTALYWYRQSLGQGLEFLIYFQGNSAPDKSGLPSDRFSAERTGGSVSTLTIQRTQQEDSAVYLCASSLLGRYGYTFGSGTRLTVV.

In this sample, this clonotype turned up many times. The chain uses TRBV12-3 or TRBV12-4 and TRBJ1-1, with D possibly TRBD1 on 5 matching bases. Trimming stripped 5 bases from V and 1 base from J, with 11 bases between. The CDR3 covers 14 residues. The CDR3 reads CASSAGIPNTEAFF. The CDR3 DNA reads TGTGCCAGCAGTGCAGGGATACCGAACACTGAAGCTTTCTTT.